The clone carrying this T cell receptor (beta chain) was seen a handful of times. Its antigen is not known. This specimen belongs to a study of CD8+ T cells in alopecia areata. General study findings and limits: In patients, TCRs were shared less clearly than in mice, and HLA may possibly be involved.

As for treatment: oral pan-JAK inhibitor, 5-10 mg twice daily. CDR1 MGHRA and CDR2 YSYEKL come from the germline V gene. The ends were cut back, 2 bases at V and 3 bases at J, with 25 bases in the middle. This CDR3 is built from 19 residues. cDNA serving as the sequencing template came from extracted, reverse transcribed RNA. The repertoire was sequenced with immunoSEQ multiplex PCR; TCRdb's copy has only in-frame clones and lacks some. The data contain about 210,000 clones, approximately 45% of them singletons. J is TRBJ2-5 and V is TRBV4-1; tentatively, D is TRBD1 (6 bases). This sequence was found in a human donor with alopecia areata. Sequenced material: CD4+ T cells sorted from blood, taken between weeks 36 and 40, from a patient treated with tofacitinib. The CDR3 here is CASSQQQNRERGLEETQYF. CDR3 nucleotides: TGCGCCAGCAGCCAACAACAAAACAGGGAACGGGGTTTGGAAGAGACCCAGTACTTC.